The 19 T cell receptor beta chains below were found in one sample sequenced in a study of T cells in Graves' hyperthyroidism and ophthalmopathy. What was amplified from RNA transcripts were TCR beta CDR3 regions. First-round RT-PCR of the TCR CDR3 relied on the HTBI primer set. TCRdb called the multiplex PCR reads again in MiXCR, with one record for every CDR3 protein. The table has approximately 600,000 distinct CDR3 sequences, around 16% seen once; the top ten hold about 3.8%. The material sequenced was blood. The receptors stem from a woman aged 25-40 years with Graves' hyperthyroidism.

This clonotype has a handful of counts. One end of the junction does not line up with germline, which may come from a read error. The chain has TRBV28 and TRBJ2-7; the D gene is possibly TRBD2 (6 bases). Germline CDR1 reads MDHEN; CDR2 reads SYDVKM. The CDR3 runs 14 residues. The CDR3 sequence: CANSFGQGGYEQYF. The CDR3 DNA follows: TGTGCCAACAGTTTCGGGCAGGGAGGTTACGAGCAGTACTTC.

The rearrangement uses TRBV5-6 and TRBJ1-4; D gene ambiguous. In germline, CDR1 is SGHDT, CDR2 YYEEEE. The length of the CDR3 is 14 residues. Trimming removed 0 bases from V and 10 bases from J, with 13 bases in between. The DNA for the CDR3 is TGTGCCAGCAGCTTGGCCCCGGTTTACGGAAAACTGTTTTTT. Amino acid sequence: CASSLAPVYGKLFF.

This clonotype was picked up many times. The chain couples TRBV2 to TRBJ2-3, with 8 bases aligning to TRBD2. Germline-derived CDR1 and CDR2 are SNHLY and FYNNEI. The CDR3 totals 16 residues. Germline trimming cut 3 bases from V and 1 base from J; bases unmatched to any gene: 6. CDR3 coding DNA: TGTGCCAGCAGTGATATTGTGACTAGCGGCACAGATACGCAGTATTTT. This gives the protein CASSDIVTSGTDTQYF.

This clonotype has more than one count but fewer than ten. The V call is TRBV7-9, the J call TRBJ2-1, with 10 bases lining up with TRBD2. This CDR3 has 17 amino acids. Germline V lookup: CDR1 SEHNR, CDR2 FQNEAQ (reference sequence). The junction had 5 bases not matched to a gene; V was cut back by 3 bases and J by 0 bases. The CDR3 protein is CASSFSGLADSYNEQFF. In DNA, the CDR3 is TGTGCCAGCAGCTTTTCCGGACTAGCGGACTCCTACAATGAGCAGTTCTTC.

Details on this clonotype: Being one base from a much bigger clone, this may be a read error. The genes are TRBV30 and TRBJ2-7; possibly TRBD1 for D (6 bases). This CDR3 has 13 residues. From germline, CDR1 is GTSNPN and CDR2 SVGIG (reference sequence). The germline V and J ends were trimmed by 0 bases and 7 bases, with 13 bases remaining between them. CDR3 protein: CAWSVMRGSEQYF. The CDR3, as DNA: TGTGCCTGGAGTGTAATGAGGGGGTCGGAGCAGTACTTC.

This clonotype has a count of ten or more. V is TRBV7-9 and J is TRBJ2-7; perhaps D is TRBD1 or TRBD2 (5 bases each). Germline V gene sequence: CDR1 SEHNR, CDR2 FQNEAQ (reference sequence). There are 14 residues in the CDR3. V was cut by 5 bases and J by 3 bases, with 14 bases left in between. The CDR3 DNA reads TGTGCCAGCAGCCGGGACCCGGCGGTCTACGAGCAGTACTTC. Its translation: CASSRDPAVYEQYF.

The V call is TRBV5-1, the J call TRBJ1-1, with D maybe TRBD1 (5 bases). The germline V gene has CDR1 SGHRS and CDR2 YFSETQ. The V end lost 3 bases, the J end lost 5 bases, and 14 bases lay between the germline ends. The length of the CDR3 is 14 residues. The CDR3 here is CASSSLRGGTEAFF. CDR3 coding DNA: TGCGCCAGCAGCTCCCTTAGGGGTGGGACTGAAGCTTTCTTT.

This clonotype was seen ten or more times. V is TRBV7-2 and J is TRBJ2-5; perhaps TRBD1 as D (8 bases). V lost 1 base and J 4 bases, leaving 16 bases between the germline ends. Per germline, CDR1 SGHTA and CDR2 FQGNSA. CDR3 size: 16 residues. The CDR3 region has the DNA TGTGCCAGCAGCTTAGGCACAGGGGGGGTGGGAGAGACCCAGTACTTC. It codes for CASSLGTGGVGETQYF.

The rearrangement joins TRBV3-1 to TRBJ1-2; D not resolved. Trimming cost V 4 bases and J 4 bases, with 13 bases left between them. The CDR3 covers 14 residues. Germline V gene data show CDR1 as LGHDT and CDR2 as YNNKEL (reference sequence). As DNA, the CDR3 is TGTGCCAGCAGCCCCCGGACGGATTTCTATGGCTACACCTTC. Its protein product is CASSPRTDFYGYTF. The entire variable domain, with the rest obtained from reference TRBV3-1 and TRBJ1-2, is as follows: DTAVSQTPKYLVTQMGNDKSIKCEQNLGHDTMYWYKQDSKKFLKIMFSYNNKELIINETVPNRFSPKSPDKAHLNLHINSLELGDSAVYFCASSPRTDFYGYTFGSGTRLTVV.

This clonotype showed up many times. The chain combines TRBV6-1 with TRBJ2-1; tentative D call: TRBD2 (6 bases). Between the trimmed V and J ends, which lost 2 bases and 0 bases, there was a span of 11 bases. The germline CDR1 and CDR2 sequences are MNHNS and SASEGT. The CDR3 covers 16 residues. The CDR3 region is CASSEWVGGSYNEQFF. The CDR3 DNA follows: TGTGCCAGCAGTGAATGGGTGGGGGGCTCCTACAATGAGCAGTTCTTC.

This clonotype was seen many times. The rearrangement uses TRBV20-1 and TRBJ2-1; 7 bases match TRBD1. Germline loops: CDR1 DFQATT, CDR2 SNEGSKA (reference sequence). J lost 7 bases, V lost 3 bases, and 9 bases had no gene match. The CDR3 has 14 amino acids. CDR3 in DNA: TGCAGTGCTAGCCCCAACGACAGGGCAAATGAGCAGTTCTTC. It yields the protein CSASPNDRANEQFF.

This clonotype was seen more than once but under ten times. The CDR3 coding sequence is TGCAGTGCTATGGGACTAGCGGGAGGGCCGGGGCAGTACTTC. It codes for CSAMGLAGGPGQYF. V and J are TRBV20-1 and TRBJ2-7; TRBD2 agrees at 16 bases. Germline V gene data show CDR1 as DFQATT and CDR2 as SNEGSKA (reference sequence). The trim removed 4 bases at V and 9 bases at J, leaving 6 bases unmatched. This CDR3 comprises 14 residues.

This clonotype was observed at least ten times. This sequence joins TRBV3-1 and TRBJ2-5; tentative D call: TRBD2 (6 bases). The germline gives CDR1 LGHDT, CDR2 YNNKEL (reference sequence). The length of the CDR3 is 16 residues. The germline V and J ends were trimmed by 2 bases and 4 bases, with 17 bases remaining between them. The CDR3 nucleotides are TGTGCCAGCAGCCAATTGCACGGGGGTGGTCGAGAGACCCAGTACTTC. It encodes CASSQLHGGGRETQYF.

This clonotype was recorded a few times. One base away lies a much larger clone, so this may be a sequencing read error. J is TRBJ2-1 and V is TRBV12-3 or TRBV12-4, with 7 bases that match TRBD2. This CDR3 comprises 19 residues. CDR3 in DNA: TGTGCCGGCAGTTTAGATCTGGGAGGGACCGGGACGTTACACAATGAGCAGTTCTTC. Its translation: CAGSLDLGGTGTLHNEQFF.

This clonotype was picked up many times. The chain employs TRBV12-3 or TRBV12-4 and TRBJ2-5, with a possible D match to TRBD1 (5 bases). V lost 0 bases, J lost 6 bases, and 14 bases lay in between. CDR3 size: 15 residues. CDR3 loop: CASSLARPRGKTQYF. As DNA, the CDR3 is TGTGCCAGCAGTTTAGCGAGGCCAAGGGGAAAGACCCAGTACTTC.

This clonotype showed up just a few times. V gene TRBV12-3 or TRBV12-4 combines with J gene TRBJ2-1; no reliable D call. CDR3 size: 12 residues. Trimming stripped 5 bases from V and 13 bases from J, with 15 bases between. CDR3 bases: TGTGCCAGCAGTATGGTCTCGGTCCTACAGTTCTTC. This codes for CASSMVSVLQFF.

This clonotype was counted a few times. V usage is TRBV3-1 and J usage is TRBJ2-7, with 9 bases that match TRBD1. The germline CDR1 and CDR2 sequences are LGHDT and YNNKEL (reference sequence). The J segment lost 6 bases and the V segment lost 5 bases, leaving 8 bases of the junction unmatched. The CDR3 extends over 14 amino acids. The CDR3 loop reads CASSFDPTGGEQYF. The CDR3 DNA reads TGTGCCAGCAGCTTCGACCCGACAGGGGGCGAGCAGTACTTC.

The chain couples TRBV4-2 to TRBJ1-1; D possibly corresponds to TRBD1 (5 bases). CDR1 and CDR2 (germline): LGHNA, YNFKEQ. The CDR3 is made up of 14 amino acids. Trimming removed 3 bases from V and 6 bases from J, with 14 bases in between. CDR3 sequence (DNA): TGTGCCAGCAGCCAGACCGGGGCGGGAGCTGAAGCTTTCTTT. Translated, it gives CASSQTGAGAEAFF.

As for this clonotype: A single base separates this from a much larger clone, so it may be a read error. The chain is built from TRBV30 and TRBJ1-1; unclear D gene. The CDR3 loop spans 14 amino acids. Germline CDR1 GTSNPN, CDR2 SVGIG (reference sequence). V lost 1 base and J lost 0, with 9 bases in between. The CDR3 reads CAWSGIPMNTEAFF. Here the CDR3 DNA reads TGTGCCTGGAGTGGCATTCCCATGAACACTGAAGCTTTCTTT.